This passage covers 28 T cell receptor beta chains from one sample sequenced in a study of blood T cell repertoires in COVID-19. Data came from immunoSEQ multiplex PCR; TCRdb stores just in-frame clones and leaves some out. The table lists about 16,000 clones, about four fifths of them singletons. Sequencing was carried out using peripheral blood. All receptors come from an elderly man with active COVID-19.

CDR3 in DNA: TGTGCCAGCAGGCACGGGGATAACTATGGCTACACCTTC. Protein product: CASRHGDNYGYTF. The chain combines TRBV4-2 with TRBJ1-2, with D unclear. Germline assignment: CDR1 LGHNA and CDR2 YNFKEQ. With 6 bases removed from V and 1 base from J, the gap between germline ends came to 9 bases. This CDR3 spans 13 amino acids.

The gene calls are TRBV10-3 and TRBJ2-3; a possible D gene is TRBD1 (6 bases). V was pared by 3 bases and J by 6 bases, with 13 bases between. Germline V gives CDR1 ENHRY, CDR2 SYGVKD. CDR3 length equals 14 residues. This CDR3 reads CAISDQGGRDTQYF. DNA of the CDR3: TGTGCCATCAGTGATCAAGGGGGACGGGATACGCAGTATTTT.

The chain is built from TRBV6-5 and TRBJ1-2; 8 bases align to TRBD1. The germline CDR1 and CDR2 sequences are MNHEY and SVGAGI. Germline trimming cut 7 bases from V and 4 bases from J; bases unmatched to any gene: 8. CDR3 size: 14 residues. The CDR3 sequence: CASTIRTGIYGYTF. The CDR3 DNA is TGTGCCAGCACCATTCGGACAGGGATCTATGGCTACACCTTC.

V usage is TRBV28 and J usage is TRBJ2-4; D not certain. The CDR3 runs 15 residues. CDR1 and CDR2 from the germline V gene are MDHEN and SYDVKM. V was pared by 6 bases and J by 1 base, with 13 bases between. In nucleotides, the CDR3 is TGTGCCAGCAGCCGCTACCCCCTTGCCAAAAACATTCAGTACTTC. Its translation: CASSRYPLAKNIQYF.

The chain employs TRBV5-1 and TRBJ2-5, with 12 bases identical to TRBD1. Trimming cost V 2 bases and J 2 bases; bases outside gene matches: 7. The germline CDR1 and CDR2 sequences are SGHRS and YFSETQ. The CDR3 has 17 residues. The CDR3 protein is CASSFGTGGFSQETQYF. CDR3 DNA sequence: TGCGCCAGCAGCTTTGGGACAGGGGGCTTTTCGCAAGAGACCCAGTACTTC. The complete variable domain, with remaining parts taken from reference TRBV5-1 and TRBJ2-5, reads KAGVTQTPRYLIKTRGQQVTLSCSPISGHRSVSWYQQTPGQGLQFLFEYFSETQRNKGNFPGRFSGRQFSNSRSEMNVSTLELGDSALYLCASSFGTGGFSQETQYFGPGTRLLVL.

The DNA of the CDR3 is TGTGCCAGCAGCTCGGACATGAACACTGAAGCTTTCTTT. It specifies CASSSDMNTEAFF. V is TRBV7-8 and J is TRBJ1-1; D is possibly TRBD1 (5 bases). Trimming took off 4 bases at V and 0 bases at J, with 6 bases between the two ends. The CDR3 contains 13 residues. From germline, CDR1 is SGHVS and CDR2 FQNEAQ.

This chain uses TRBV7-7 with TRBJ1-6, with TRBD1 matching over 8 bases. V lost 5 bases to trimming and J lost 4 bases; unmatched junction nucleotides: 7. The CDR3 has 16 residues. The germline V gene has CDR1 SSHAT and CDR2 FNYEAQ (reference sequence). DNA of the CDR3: TGTGCCAGCAGCCCGGACAGGGTTAGTTATAATTCACCCCTCCACTTT. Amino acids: CASSPDRVSYNSPLHF.

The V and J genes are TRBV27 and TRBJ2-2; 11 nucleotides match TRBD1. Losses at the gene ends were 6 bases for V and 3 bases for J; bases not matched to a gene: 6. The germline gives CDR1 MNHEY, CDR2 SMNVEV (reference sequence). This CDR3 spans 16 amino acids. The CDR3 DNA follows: TGTGCCAGCAGATTCGGGGGACAGGGGGACACCGGGGAGCTGTTTTTT. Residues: CASRFGGQGDTGELFF.

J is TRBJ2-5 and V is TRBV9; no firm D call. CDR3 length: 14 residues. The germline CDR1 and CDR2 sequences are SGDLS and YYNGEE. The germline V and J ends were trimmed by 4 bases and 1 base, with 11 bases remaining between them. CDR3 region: CASSPRLLQETQYF. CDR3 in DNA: TGTGCCAGCAGCCCCAGACTCCTCCAAGAGACCCAGTACTTC.

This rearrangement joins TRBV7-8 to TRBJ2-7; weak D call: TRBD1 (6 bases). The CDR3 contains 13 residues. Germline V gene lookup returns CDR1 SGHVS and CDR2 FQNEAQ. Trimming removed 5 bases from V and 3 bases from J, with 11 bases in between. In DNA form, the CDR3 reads TGTGCCAGCAGCATGGACAGCCTCTACGAGCAGTACTTC. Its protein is CASSMDSLYEQYF.

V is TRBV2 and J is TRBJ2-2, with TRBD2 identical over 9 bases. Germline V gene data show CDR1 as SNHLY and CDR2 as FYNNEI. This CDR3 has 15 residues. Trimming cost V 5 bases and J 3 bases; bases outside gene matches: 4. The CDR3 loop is CASSFASGDTGELFF. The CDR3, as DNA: TGTGCCAGCAGTTTCGCTAGCGGGGACACCGGGGAGCTGTTTTTT.

The CDR3 spells CASSLTGLSNQPQHF. The CDR3 DNA reads TGTGCCAGCAGTCTTACAGGGTTAAGCAATCAGCCCCAGCATTTT. The chain links TRBV6-2 or TRBV6-3 to TRBJ1-5, with D maybe TRBD1 (6 bases). This CDR3 has 15 residues. Trimming stripped 5 bases from V and 1 base from J, with 12 bases between. The germline V gene encodes CDR1 MNHEY and CDR2 SVGEGT.

CDR3 DNA sequence: TGCGCCAGCAGCCAAGAGGTCAAGGGGTACGAGCAGTACTTC. As protein: CASSQEVKGYEQYF. The J gene is TRBJ2-7, the V gene TRBV4-1, with D perhaps TRBD1 (5 bases). Trimming took off 0 bases at V and 4 bases at J, with 10 bases between the two ends. The germline V gene has CDR1 MGHRA and CDR2 YSYEKL. This CDR3 has 14 amino acids.

The CDR3 DNA reads as TGTGCCAGCAGCTTATCGGCACAGAACTATGGCTACACCTTC. Translated, it gives CASSLSAQNYGYTF. V and J are TRBV7-2 and TRBJ1-2, with no clear D. Trimming cost V 2 bases and J 2 bases, with 9 bases left between them. The CDR3 spans 14 residues. CDR1 and CDR2 (germline): SGHTA, FQGNSA.

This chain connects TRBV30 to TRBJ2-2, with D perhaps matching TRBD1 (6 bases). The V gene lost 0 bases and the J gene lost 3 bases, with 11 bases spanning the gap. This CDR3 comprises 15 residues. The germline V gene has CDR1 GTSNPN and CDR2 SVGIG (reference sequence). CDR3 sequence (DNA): TGTGCCTGGAGTGTAGTTAAGGGGGACACCGGGGAGCTGTTTTTT. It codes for CAWSVVKGDTGELFF. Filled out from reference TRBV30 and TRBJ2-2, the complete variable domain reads SQTIHQWPATLVQPVGSPLSLECTVEGTSNPNLYWYRQAAGRGLQLLFYSVGIGQISSEVPQNLSASRPQDRQFILSSKKLLLSDSGFYLCAWSVVKGDTGELFFGEGSRLTVL.

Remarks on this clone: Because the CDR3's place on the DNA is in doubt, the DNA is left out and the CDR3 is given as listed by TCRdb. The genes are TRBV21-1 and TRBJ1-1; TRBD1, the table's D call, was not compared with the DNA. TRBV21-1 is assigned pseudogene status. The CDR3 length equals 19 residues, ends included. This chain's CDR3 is CASSKEGAVAHGTVTEAFF.

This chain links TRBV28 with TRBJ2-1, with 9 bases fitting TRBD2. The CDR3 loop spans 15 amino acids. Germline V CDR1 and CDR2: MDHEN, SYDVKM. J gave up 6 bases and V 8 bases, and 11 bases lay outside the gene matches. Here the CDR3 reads CASRGGGVGTNEQFF. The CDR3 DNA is TGTGCCAGCCGCGGGGGGGGAGTTGGTACCAATGAGCAGTTCTTC.

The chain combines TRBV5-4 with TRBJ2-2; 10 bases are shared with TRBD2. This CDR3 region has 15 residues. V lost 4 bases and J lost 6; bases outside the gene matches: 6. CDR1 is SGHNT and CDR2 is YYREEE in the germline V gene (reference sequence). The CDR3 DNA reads TGTGCCAGCAGCATGAGACTAGCGGGCGCCGGGGAGCTGTTTTTT. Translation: CASSMRLAGAGELFF.

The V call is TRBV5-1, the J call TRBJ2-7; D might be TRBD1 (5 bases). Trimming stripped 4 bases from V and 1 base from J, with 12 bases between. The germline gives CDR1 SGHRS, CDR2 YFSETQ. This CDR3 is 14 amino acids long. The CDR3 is CASSPVTGSYEQYF. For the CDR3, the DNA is TGCGCCAGCAGCCCCGTTACAGGTTCCTACGAGCAGTACTTC.

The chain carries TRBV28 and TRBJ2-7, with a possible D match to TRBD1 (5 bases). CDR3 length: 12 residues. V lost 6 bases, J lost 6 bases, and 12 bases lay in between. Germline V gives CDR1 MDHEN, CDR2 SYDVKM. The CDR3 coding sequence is TGTGCCAGCAGCCCGATTAGGGGCGAGCAGTACTTC. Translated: CASSPIRGEQYF.

The CDR3 region is CASSLGQGARYEQFF. The CDR3 region has the DNA TGTGCCAGCAGCTTGGGACAGGGGGCAAGATATGAGCAGTTCTTC. The chain recombines TRBV5-4 with TRBJ2-1, with 10 bases lining up with TRBD1. The J segment lost 8 bases and the V segment lost 0 bases, leaving 5 bases of the junction unmatched. The germline gives CDR1 SGHNT, CDR2 YYREEE (reference sequence). The CDR3 loop spans 15 amino acids.

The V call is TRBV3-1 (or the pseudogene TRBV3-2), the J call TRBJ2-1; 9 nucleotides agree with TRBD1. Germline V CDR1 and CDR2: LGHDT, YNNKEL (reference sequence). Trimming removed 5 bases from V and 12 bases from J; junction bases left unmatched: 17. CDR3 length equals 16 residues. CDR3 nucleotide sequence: TGTGCCAGCAGCATCGGTATATTCGGGACAGGGAACGTGCAGTTCTTC. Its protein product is CASSIGIFGTGNVQFF.

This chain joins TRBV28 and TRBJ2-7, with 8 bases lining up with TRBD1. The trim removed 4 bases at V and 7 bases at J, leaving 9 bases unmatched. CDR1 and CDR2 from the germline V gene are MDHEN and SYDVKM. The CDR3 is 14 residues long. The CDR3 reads CASSSTGEGIEQYF. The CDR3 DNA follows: TGTGCCAGCAGTTCGACAGGGGAAGGGATAGAGCAGTACTTC.

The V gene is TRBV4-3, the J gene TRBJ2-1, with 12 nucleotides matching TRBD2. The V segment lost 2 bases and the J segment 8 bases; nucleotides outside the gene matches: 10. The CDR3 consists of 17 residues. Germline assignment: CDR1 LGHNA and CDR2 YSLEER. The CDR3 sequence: CASSQSLASGRGDEQFF. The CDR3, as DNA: TGCGCCAGCAGCCAATCTCTGGCTAGCGGGAGGGGCGATGAGCAGTTCTTC.

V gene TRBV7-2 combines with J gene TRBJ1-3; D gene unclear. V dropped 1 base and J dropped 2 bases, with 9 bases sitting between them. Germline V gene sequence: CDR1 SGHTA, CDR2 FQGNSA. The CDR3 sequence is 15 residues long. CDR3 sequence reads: CASSLVPGPGNTIYF. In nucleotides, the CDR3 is TGTGCCAGCAGCTTAGTCCCAGGCCCTGGAAACACCATATATTTT.

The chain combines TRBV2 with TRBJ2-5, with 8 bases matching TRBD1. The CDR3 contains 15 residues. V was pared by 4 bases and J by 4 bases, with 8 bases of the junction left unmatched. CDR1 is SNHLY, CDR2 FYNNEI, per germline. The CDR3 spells CASSVTGGSGETQYF. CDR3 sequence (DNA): TGTGCCAGCAGTGTTACAGGGGGGTCAGGAGAGACCCAGTACTTC. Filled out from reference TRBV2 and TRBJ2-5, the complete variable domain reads EPEVTQTPSHQVTQMGQEVILRCVPISNHLYFYWYRQILGQKVEFLVSFYNNEISEKSEIFDDQFSVERPDGSNFTLKIRSTKLEDSAMYFCASSVTGGSGETQYFGPGTRLLVL.

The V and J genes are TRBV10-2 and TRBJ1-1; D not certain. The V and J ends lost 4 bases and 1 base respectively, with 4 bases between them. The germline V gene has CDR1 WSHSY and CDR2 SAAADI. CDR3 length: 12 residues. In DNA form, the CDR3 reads TGCGCCAGCAGTGCCAGGAACACTGAAGCTTTCTTT. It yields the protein CASSARNTEAFF.

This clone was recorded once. The CDR3 sequence is CAIRDSIADTQYF. CDR3 in DNA: TGTGCCATCAGGGACTCGATAGCAGATACGCAGTATTTT. V usage is TRBV10-3 and J usage is TRBJ2-3, with a possible D match to TRBD2 (5 bases). CDR1 and CDR2 from the germline V gene are ENHRY and SYGVKD. This CDR3 spans 13 amino acids. Trimming stripped 6 bases from V and 4 bases from J, with 11 bases between.